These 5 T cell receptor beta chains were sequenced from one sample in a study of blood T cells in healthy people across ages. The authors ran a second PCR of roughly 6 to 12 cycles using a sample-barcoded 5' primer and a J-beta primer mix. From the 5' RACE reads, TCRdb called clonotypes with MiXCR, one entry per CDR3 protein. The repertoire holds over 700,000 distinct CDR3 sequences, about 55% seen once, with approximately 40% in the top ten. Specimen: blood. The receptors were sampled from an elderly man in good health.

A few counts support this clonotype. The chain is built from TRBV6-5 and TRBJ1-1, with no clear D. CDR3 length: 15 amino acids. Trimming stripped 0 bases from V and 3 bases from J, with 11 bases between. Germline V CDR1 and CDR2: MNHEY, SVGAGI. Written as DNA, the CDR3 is TGTGCCAGCAGTTACTCCCCCAGAGGACACACTGAAGCTTTCTTT. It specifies CASSYSPRGHTEAFF.

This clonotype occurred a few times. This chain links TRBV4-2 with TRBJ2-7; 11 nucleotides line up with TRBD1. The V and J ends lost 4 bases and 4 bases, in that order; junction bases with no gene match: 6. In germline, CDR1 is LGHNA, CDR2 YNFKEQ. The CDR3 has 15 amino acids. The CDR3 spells CASSRSGTGGYEQYF. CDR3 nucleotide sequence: TGTGCCAGCAGCCGATCTGGGACAGGGGGGTACGAGCAGTACTTC.

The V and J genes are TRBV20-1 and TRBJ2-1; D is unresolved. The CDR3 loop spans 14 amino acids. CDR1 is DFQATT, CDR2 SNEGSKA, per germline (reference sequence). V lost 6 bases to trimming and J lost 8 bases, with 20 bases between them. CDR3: CSAPGRKVGDEQFF. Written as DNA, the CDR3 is TGCAGTGCCCCCGGACGAAAAGTTGGCGATGAGCAGTTCTTC.

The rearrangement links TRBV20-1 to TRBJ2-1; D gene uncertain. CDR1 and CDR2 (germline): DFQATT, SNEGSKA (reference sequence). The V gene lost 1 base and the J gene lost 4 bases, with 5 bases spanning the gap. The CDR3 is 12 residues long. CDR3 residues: CSARVRYNEQFF. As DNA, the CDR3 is TGCAGTGCTAGAGTGAGGTACAATGAGCAGTTCTTC.

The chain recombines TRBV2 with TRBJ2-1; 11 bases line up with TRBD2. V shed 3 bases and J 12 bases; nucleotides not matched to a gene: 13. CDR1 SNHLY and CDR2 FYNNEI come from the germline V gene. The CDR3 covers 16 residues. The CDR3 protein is CASSEATSGSDTGQFF. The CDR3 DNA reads TGTGCCAGCAGTGAGGCCACTAGCGGGAGTGATACCGGGCAGTTCTTC. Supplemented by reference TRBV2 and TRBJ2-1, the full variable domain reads EPEVTQTPSHQVTQMGQEVILRCVPISNHLYFYWYRQILGQKVEFLVSFYNNEISEKSEIFDDQFSVERPDGSNFTLKIRSTKLEDSAMYFCASSEATSGSDTGQFFGPGTRLTVL.